A single sample is the source of the 9 T cell receptor beta chains below, sequenced in a study of CD8 T cells in Susac syndrome. RNA was extracted with the RNeasy kit, and a quantity of about 0.45 to 1 ug was reverse transcribed using random hexamers. From the immunoSEQ multiplex PCR reads, TCRdb called clonotypes with MiXCR, one entry per CDR3 protein. The data hold 160,000 or so distinct CDR3 sequences, with roughly 95% observed a single time. The sample comprised CD8+ T cells from PBMCs. The source is a human donor with multiple sclerosis.

The chain recombines TRBV12-3 or TRBV12-4 with TRBJ2-1; 9 bases fit TRBD2. The ends lost 2 bases at V and 4 bases at J; junction bases unmatched: 6. This CDR3 spans 16 amino acids. The CDR3 nucleotides are TGTGCCAGCAGTTTATGGGGTAGCGGGGGTTACAATGAGCAGTTCTTC. This codes for CASSLWGSGGYNEQFF.

The chain combines TRBV29-1 with TRBJ1-1, with D unresolved. The V end was cut by 1 base, the J end by 1 base, with 10 bases between. The CDR3 is 14 amino acids. The germline CDR1 and CDR2 sequences are SQVTM and ANQGSEA. CDR3 region: CSVEGSGRNTEAFF. CDR3 in DNA: TGCAGCGTTGAAGGGTCGGGGAGGAACACTGAAGCTTTCTTT.

This chain links TRBV29-1 with TRBJ2-3; 7 bases align to TRBD1. The germline V gene has CDR1 SQVTM and CDR2 ANQGSEA. V was clipped by 7 bases and J by 2 bases; unmatched bases: 6. This CDR3 has 13 residues. Here the CDR3 DNA reads TGCAGCGCCCCAACAGGGGTCACAGATACGCAGTATTTT. The encoded protein is CSAPTGVTDTQYF.

The rearrangement uses TRBV19 and TRBJ1-5; D is undetermined. Germline values: CDR1 LNHDA, CDR2 SQIVND (reference sequence). This CDR3 has 13 amino acids. The ends were cut back, 1 base at V and 4 bases at J, with 5 bases in the middle. This CDR3 is CASSIAWNQPQHF. The CDR3 DNA sequence: TGTGCCAGTAGTATAGCATGGAATCAGCCCCAGCATTTT.

The gene calls are TRBV6-1 and TRBJ2-7; D remains unclear. CDR3 length: 16 amino acids. The germline V gene has CDR1 MNHNS and CDR2 SASEGT. Trimming took 7 bases from V and 2 from J, leaving 21 bases between them. CDR3 in DNA: TGTGCCAGCATGCGGTCGGGTACTGTCATCACCTACGAGCAGTACTTC. It is translated as CASMRSGTVITYEQYF.

CDR3: CSASFGHGDEQYF. In DNA, the CDR3 is TGCAGTGCTAGCTTTGGGCACGGAGACGAGCAGTACTTC. V is TRBV20-1 and J is TRBJ2-7, with D uncertain. The CDR3 has 13 amino acids. V was trimmed by 3 bases and J by 5 bases, leaving 14 bases between them. The germline gives CDR1 DFQATT, CDR2 SNEGSKA (reference sequence).

The rearrangement joins TRBV2 to TRBJ2-5; 12 nucleotides agree with TRBD2. J was trimmed by 5 bases and V by 6 bases; bases with no gene match: 10. CDR1 is SNHLY and CDR2 is FYNNEI in the germline V gene. The CDR3 contains 16 residues. In DNA form, the CDR3 reads TGTGCCAGCAGAATTCCTAGCGGGGGGGTCCCGGAGACCCAGTACTTC. Protein: CASRIPSGGVPETQYF.

The V gene is TRBV5-1, the J gene TRBJ2-3; 14 bases match TRBD2. This CDR3 region has 18 residues. Unmatched junction bases numbered 8, after V lost 3 bases and J lost 2 bases. From germline, CDR1 is SGHRS and CDR2 YFSETQ. The CDR3 coding sequence is TGCGCCAGCAGCTCGCGACTAGCGGGGGGGCGGTACACAGATACGCAGTATTTT. This translates into CASSSRLAGGRYTDTQYF.

This clonotype was counted only a few times. The genes are TRBV27 and TRBJ2-1; D is unresolved. The CDR3 consists of 14 residues. Looked up from germline, CDR1 is MNHEY and CDR2 is SMNVEV (reference sequence). V was pared by 3 bases and J by 0 bases, with 6 bases between. DNA of the CDR3: TGTGCCAGCAGTTTCCCTAGCTCCTACAATGAGCAGTTCTTC. Translating gives CASSFPSSYNEQFF.